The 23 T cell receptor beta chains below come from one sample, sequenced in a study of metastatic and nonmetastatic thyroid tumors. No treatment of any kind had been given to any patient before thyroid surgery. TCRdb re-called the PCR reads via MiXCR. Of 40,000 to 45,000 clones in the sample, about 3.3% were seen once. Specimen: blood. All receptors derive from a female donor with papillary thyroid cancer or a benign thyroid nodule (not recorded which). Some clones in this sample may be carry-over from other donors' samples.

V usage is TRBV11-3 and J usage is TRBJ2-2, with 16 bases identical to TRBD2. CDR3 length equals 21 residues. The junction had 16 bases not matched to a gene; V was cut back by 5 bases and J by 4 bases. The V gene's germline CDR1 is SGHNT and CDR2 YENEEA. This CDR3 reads CASSPTPGLAGGGAVTGELFF. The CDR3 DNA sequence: TGTGCCAGCAGCCCAACGCCGGGACTAGCGGGAGGGGGGGCCGTCACCGGGGAGCTGTTTTTT.

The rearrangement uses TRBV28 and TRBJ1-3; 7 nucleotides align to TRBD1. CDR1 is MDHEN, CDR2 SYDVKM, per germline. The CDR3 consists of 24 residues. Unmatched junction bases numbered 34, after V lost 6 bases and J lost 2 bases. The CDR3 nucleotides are TGTGCCAGCAGCACTCGTACGGGCTCCCGCCGGGACAGAGCGCGTCGAGGGACTGGAAACACCATATATTTT. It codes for CASSTRTGSRRDRARRGTGNTIYF.

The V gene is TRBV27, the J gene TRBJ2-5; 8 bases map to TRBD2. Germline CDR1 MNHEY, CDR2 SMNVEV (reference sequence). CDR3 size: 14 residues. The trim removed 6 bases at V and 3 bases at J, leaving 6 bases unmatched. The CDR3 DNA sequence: TGTGCCAGCAGCGGGAGGGGGGTTGAAGAGACCCAGTACTTC. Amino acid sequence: CASSGRGVEETQYF.

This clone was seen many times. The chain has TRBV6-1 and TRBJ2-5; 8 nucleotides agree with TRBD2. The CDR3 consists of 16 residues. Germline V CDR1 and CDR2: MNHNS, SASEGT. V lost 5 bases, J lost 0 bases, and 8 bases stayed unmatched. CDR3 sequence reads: CASSYTASGYQETQYF. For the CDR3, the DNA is TGTGCCAGCAGTTACACCGCTAGCGGGTACCAAGAGACCCAGTACTTC.

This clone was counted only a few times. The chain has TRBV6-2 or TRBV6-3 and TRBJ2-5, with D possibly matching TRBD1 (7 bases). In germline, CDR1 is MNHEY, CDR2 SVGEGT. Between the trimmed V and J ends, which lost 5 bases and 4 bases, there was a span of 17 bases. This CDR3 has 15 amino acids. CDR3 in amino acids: CASSLLEGAGETQYF. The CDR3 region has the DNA TGTGCCAGCAGTCTCCTGGAGGGGGCGGGAGAGACCCAGTACTTC.

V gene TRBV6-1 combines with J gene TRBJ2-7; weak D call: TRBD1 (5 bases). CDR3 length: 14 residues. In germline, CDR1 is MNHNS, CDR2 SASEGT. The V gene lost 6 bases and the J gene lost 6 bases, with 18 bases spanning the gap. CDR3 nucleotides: TGTGCCAGCAGACAGCAGGGAACCATGGGCGAGCAGTACTTC. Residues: CASRQQGTMGEQYF.

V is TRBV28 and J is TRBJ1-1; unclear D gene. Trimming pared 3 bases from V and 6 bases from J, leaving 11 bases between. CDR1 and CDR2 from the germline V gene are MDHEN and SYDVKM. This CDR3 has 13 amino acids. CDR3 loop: CASSLTLSAEAFF. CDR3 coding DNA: TGTGCCAGCAGTTTGACCCTTAGTGCTGAAGCTTTCTTT.

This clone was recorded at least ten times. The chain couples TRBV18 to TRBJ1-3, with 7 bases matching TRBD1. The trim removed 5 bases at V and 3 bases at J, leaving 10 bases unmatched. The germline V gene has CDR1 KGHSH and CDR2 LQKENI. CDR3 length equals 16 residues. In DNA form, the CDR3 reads TGTGCCAGCTCAACGGGACAGTTGGCTGGTGGAAACACCATATATTTT. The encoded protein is CASSTGQLAGGNTIYF.

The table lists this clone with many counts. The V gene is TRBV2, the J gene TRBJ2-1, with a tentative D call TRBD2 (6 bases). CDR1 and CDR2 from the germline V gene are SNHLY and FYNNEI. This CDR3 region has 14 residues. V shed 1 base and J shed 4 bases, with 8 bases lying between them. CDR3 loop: CASSEEGLYNEQFF. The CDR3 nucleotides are TGTGCCAGCAGTGAAGAGGGACTTTACAATGAGCAGTTCTTC.

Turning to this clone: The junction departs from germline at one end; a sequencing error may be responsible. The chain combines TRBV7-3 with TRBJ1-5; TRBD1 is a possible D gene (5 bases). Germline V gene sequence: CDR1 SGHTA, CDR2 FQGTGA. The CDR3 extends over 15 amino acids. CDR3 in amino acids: CANSLLGARVQPQRF. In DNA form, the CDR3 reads TGTGCCAACAGCCTACTTGGGGCCAGGGTTCAGCCCCAGCGTTTT.

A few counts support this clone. As DNA, the CDR3 is TGTGCCAGCAGTTTCGACGGGTCCTACGAGCAGTACTTC. As protein: CASSFDGSYEQYF. The V gene is TRBV27, the J gene TRBJ2-7; D is ambiguous. CDR1 is MNHEY and CDR2 is SMNVEV in the germline V gene (reference sequence). The ends were cut back, 3 bases at V and 1 base at J, with 7 bases in the middle. The CDR3 length is 13 residues.

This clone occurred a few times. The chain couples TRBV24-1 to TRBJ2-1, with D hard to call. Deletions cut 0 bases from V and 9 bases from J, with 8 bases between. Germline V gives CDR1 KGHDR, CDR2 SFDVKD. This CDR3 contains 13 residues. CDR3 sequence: CATSDLLYGEQFF. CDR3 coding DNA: TGTGCCACCAGTGATTTGCTTTACGGTGAGCAGTTCTTC.

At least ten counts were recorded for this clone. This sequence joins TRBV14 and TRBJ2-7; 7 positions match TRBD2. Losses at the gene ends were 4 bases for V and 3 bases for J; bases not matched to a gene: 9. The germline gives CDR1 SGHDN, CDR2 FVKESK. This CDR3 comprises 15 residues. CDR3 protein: CASSPWTSERYEQYF. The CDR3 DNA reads TGTGCCAGCAGCCCCTGGACTAGTGAACGCTACGAGCAGTACTTC.

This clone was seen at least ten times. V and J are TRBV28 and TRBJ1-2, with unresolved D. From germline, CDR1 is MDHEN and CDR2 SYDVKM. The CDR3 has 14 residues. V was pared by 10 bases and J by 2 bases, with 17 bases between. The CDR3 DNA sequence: TGTGCCACCACCCCCTCGGTGGGAAACTATGGCTACACCTTC. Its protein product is CATTPSVGNYGYTF.

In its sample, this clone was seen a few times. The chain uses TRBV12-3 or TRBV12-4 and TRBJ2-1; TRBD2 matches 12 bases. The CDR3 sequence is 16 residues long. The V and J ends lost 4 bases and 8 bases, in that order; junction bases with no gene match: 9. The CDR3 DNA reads TGTGCCAGCAGTTCAAGACTAGCGGGAGAGTTAGATGAGCAGTTCTTC. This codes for CASSSRLAGELDEQFF.

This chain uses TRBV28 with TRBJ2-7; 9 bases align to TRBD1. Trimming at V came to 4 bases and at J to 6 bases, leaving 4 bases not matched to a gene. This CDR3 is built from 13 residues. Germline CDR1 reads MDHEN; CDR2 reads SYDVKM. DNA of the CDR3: TGTGCCAGCAGTTCGGGGGACAGGGCCGAGCAGTACTTC. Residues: CASSSGDRAEQYF.

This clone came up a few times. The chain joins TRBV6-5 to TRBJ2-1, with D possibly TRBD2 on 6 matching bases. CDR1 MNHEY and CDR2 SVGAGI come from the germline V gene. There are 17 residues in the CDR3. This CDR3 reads CTGSYSPVGGIYNEQFF. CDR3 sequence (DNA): TGTACCGGCAGTTACTCGCCCGTCGGGGGTATATACAATGAGCAGTTCTTC.

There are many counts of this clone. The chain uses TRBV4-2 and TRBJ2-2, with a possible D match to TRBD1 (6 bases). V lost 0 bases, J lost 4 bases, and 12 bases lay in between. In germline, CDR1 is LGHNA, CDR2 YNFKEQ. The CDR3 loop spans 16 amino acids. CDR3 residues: CASSQDSGDSTGELFF. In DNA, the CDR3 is TGTGCCAGCAGCCAAGATTCAGGGGATAGCACCGGGGAGCTGTTTTTT.

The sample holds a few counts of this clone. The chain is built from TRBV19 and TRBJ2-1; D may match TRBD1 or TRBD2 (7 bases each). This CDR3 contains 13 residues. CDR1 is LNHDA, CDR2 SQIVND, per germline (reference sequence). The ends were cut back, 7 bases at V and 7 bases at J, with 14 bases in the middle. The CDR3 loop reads CASNPQGGNEQFF. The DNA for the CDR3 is TGTGCCAGTAACCCCCAGGGGGGGAATGAGCAGTTCTTC.

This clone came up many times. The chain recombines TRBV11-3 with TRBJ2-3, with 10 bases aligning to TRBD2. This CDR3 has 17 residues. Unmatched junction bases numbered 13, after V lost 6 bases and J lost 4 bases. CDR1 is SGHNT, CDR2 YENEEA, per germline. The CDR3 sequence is CASSASSGRAGADTQYF. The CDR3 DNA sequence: TGTGCCAGCAGTGCCTCAAGCGGGAGGGCCGGAGCAGATACGCAGTATTTT.

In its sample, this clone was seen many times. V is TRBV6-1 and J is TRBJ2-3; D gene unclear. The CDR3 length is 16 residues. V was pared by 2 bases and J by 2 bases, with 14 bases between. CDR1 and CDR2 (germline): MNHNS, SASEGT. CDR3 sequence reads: CASSEIGGISTDTQYF. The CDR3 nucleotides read TGTGCCAGCAGTGAAATCGGCGGCATATCCACAGATACGCAGTATTTT.

For the CDR3, the DNA is TGTGCCAGCAGTGTTAGGACAGATAACTATGGCTACACCTTC. Translation gives CASSVRTDNYGYTF. This chain uses TRBV6-2 or TRBV6-3 with TRBJ1-2; TRBD1 is a possible D gene (6 bases). The germline gives CDR1 MNHEY, CDR2 SVGEGT. The CDR3 is 14 amino acids. Trimming pared 5 bases from V and 1 base from J, leaving 11 bases between.

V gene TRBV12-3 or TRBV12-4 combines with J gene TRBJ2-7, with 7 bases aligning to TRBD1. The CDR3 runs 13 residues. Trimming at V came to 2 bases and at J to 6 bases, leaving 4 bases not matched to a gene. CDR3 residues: CASSLITGAEQYF. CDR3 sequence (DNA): TGTGCCAGCAGTTTAATCACAGGGGCCGAGCAGTACTTC.